Given below is one TCR beta chain in context. Its specific antigen is unknown. Base qualities were left out, and no much larger clone turns up one base away. These data originate in a study of cytomegalovirus exposure and HLA in healthy donors (dated by TCRdb to between 2016 and 2019). Regarding the research as a whole: According to an earlier analysis of a few hundred of the donors, about 180 million T cells yielded roughly 100 million unique TCR beta sequences and approximately 300 Gb of sequence data. An early release that covered approximately 600 HLA-typed donors contained approximately 300 gigabases of sequencing data and roughly 84 million unique TCR sequences. The genetic ancestry cluster associated with self-reported Caucasian donors included 80% to 90% of the 300 to 400 genotyped donors. The study aimed to test whether cataloging public T cell receptors could reveal signatures of past pathogen exposure. The study profiled the T cell repertoires of hundreds of subjects by immunosequencing and related them to cytomegalovirus serostatus. Along with the roughly 710-subject first cohort, a separate validation cohort of over 90 different subjects was used. To predict cytomegalovirus infection status, the study brought together high-throughput TCR immunosequencing, statistical association of individual TCRs with disease status, and machine learning. In a later analysis, previously published TCR beta repertoires from 550 to 750 donors were re-analyzed and high-resolution HLA genotyping was added so that TCR occurrence patterns could be studied. In the later analysis, no new phenotypic data were used to find candidate immune exposures; instead, reliance was placed on TCR beta sequences and their occurrence across donors. An earlier analysis of about 600 of the donors used high-throughput TCR beta sequencing to judge whether each TCR beta V gene segment behaved as functional or pseudogenic. Donor age, sex, ethnicity and CMV serostatus were collected together with the repertoire data. Genome-wide SNP genotypes for about 65% of the 666 donors were used in a later genetic analysis, which treated that subset as a discovery cohort. Every discovery cohort repertoire had been produced on one sequencing platform. Both class I and class II loci were covered by HLA typing, at four-digit resolution. Typing coverage differed by locus: A, B, C, DRB1 and DQB1 were typed in roughly 620-640 donors, DQA1 in about 500, DPA1 in nearly 610, and DPB1 in 450 to 490. Roughly five DR-DQ haplotypes were handled as single units for association and clustering because linkage in the cohort was strong. Among roughly 370 genotyped donors of the cohort, an average of approximately 240,000 unique TCR beta nucleotide sequences were sequenced per donor, 15% to 20% of them non-productive. The paper as a whole reports these results and caveats: The sequencing pipeline was judged likely to have produced a cluster of highly shared sequence variants as a technical artifact. In a later genetic analysis, fewer N-insertions in productive TCRs were reported among donors in an Asian-associated ancestry cluster than the roughly 710-donor mean. Immune exposure information for the cohort was limited to CMV serostatus. A total of around 150 TCR beta chains were listed by the study as associated with cytomegalovirus. This cohort had only TCR beta chains sequenced, and the lack of alpha or paired-chain data limited which features could be detected. An association between a missense DCLRE1C variant and V-gene and J-gene trimming of TCR beta chains was found in a later genetic analysis and replicated in an independent cohort. According to the authors, the approach could potentially be generalized to other disease states and immunological phenotypes. HLA typing was unavailable for some donors at each locus, so association tests used only the typed subset. According to a later analysis, most CMV-associated TCR beta chains appeared to be HLA-restricted, and the HLA associations seemed to be driven largely by CMV exposure. Presence/absence analyses assumed roughly uniform sequencing depth across donors, an assumption that may not hold. Specific HLA alleles were associated with roughly 17,000 TCR beta sequences at a false discovery rate of 0.05 in a later analysis. A few of the identified cytomegalovirus-associated TCR beta chains were confirmed in vitro to be specific for cytomegalovirus antigens. A further reported finding was that TCR beta sequences accurately predicted the HLA-A and HLA-B alleles for most subjects in the first cohort. Several of the top co-occurrence clusters appeared to be linked to parvovirus B19, influenza, CMV and Epstein-Barr virus, according to a later analysis. Correlated functional status among segregating V segments might reflect linkage disequilibrium, but an unknown experimental factor could not be ruled out. A later analysis found that HLA-associated TCR beta chains were more clonally expanded and had lower generation probabilities than equally common non-associated chains. Assigning TCR associations to individual alleles was difficult when HLA alleles, especially DR and DQ, strongly co-occurred. In both the original and validation cohorts, the classifier was reported to diagnose cytomegalovirus status with high specificity and sensitivity. Some IMGT-functional V segments, including TRBV6-2 and TRBV6-3, could not be told apart with the 87-base-pair reads, so those segments were excluded. Most TCR sequences were seen in very few donors, while some public TCRs were found in many individuals. According to a later analysis, TCR association rates differed among HLA loci, with DRB1 alleles showing the most associated TCRs and HLA-C alleles showing the fewest. An earlier analysis of approximately 570 of the donors showed that most TCR beta V segments appeared in productive rearrangements either about 87% or about 30% of the time, which broadly matched IMGT annotations. The earlier analysis of almost 600 of the donors excluded some 16 rarely observed V segments, including chromosome 9 orphons, because counts were too low.

The cohort comprised around 700 healthy bone marrow donors. Cohort members were all nominally healthy when sampled, although unrecorded immune exposures were likely present. The donor was CMV seronegative and belonged to the group of under 400 seronegative cohort members. A peripheral blood sample was collected from each donor, and TCR beta sequencing was performed on peripheral blood mononuclear cells. Genomic DNA extraction from the blood cell samples was performed with the Qiagen DNeasy Blood Extraction Kit. The germline V gene encodes CDR1 SGHRS and CDR2 YFSETQ. The junction shows trimming of 0 bases on V and 4 bases on J, plus 10 bases between the germline ends. The CDR3 runs 14 residues from the cysteine to the phenylalanine. Only the CDR3 DNA stays, 42 bases, in frame from base 1. The library relied on the immunoSEQ multiplex PCR assay. For the multiplex PCR, a mixture combining 60 forward primers for TCR Vbeta segments and 13 reverse primers for TCR Jbeta segments was used. Amplification of the CDR3 region of rearranged TCR beta genes was performed with a multiplex PCR assay on genomic DNA. The amplified TCR beta libraries were sequenced on the Illumina HiSeq System as 87-base-pair reads. The source study handled its data this way. A later analysis tallied approximately 87 million unique TCR beta chains across the 550 to 850 repertoires, and 10 million to 11 million of those chains were shared by two or more donors. Raw reads were error-corrected and collapsed into unique sequences with a nearest-neighbor algorithm that merged closely related sequences to remove PCR and sequencing errors. Alignment of CDR3 sequences to IMGT reference sequences was used to assign V, D and J gene segments. For a sequence to be retained, a match of at least six nucleotides to both a V gene segment and a J gene segment was required. A rearrangement was called productive if the CDR3 had no stop codons and remained in frame with V and J, and every other rearrangement was called non-productive. CDR3 was defined by IMGT convention, running from the second conserved V-encoded cysteine to the conserved J-encoded phenylalanine. In an earlier analysis of around 570 of the donors, sequences lacking an unambiguous match to a single V gene segment were excluded. In an earlier analysis of several hundred of the donors, V segments were called functional above 56.7% productive rearrangements and were called segregating when the between-donor standard deviation exceeded 5%. A statistical classification framework was built for diagnosing cytomegalovirus status from the catalog of TCR beta chain sequences. In a later analysis, TCR nucleotide sequences were compared against IMGT/GENE-DB human TR gene sequences so that V and J genes could be assigned. Using the TCRdist pipeline, a later analysis assigned CDR3 sequences along with most-parsimonious VDJ recombination scenarios. In a later analysis, each TCR beta chain was defined by its CDR3 amino acid sequence together with its V-gene family, and reads without a unique V-gene family were excluded. A later analysis removed 550 to 650 highly shared, low-generation-probability nucleotide sequences to deal with suspected cross-contamination and a sequencing artifact. In a later analysis, a clonal expansion index for each public chain was calculated from normalized within-repertoire ranks of inferred template counts. A later analysis computed generation probabilities with a VDJ recombination model fitted to out-of-frame rearrangements, and checked the results against IGoR. In a later analysis, hypergeometric tests were used to score TCR-TCR, TCR-HLA and TCR-CMV co-occurrence, with a repertoire-size bias correction applied to TCR pairs. False discovery rates were estimated in a later analysis by permuting HLA or CMV assignments 20 times. In a later analysis, co-occurring TCRs were grouped with DBSCAN, and TCRdist sequence similarity was added when clustering was performed within HLA-allele-positive subsets. Co-occurrence clustering excluded repertoires with fewer than 30,000 or more than 120,000 public chains, plus five with anomalous nucleotide sharing. The table comes from immuneACCESS by way of TCRdb, which keeps in-frame sequences with V and J called. Part of the clones is missing from these tables; in studies checked, under half for an unresolved V gene and the rest for unknown reasons. V, J and clone size derive from that table, while D and trimming were established from the DNA sequence. The sample table records some 130,000 clones; around three quarters of these occur just once. In total, the top ten clones hold approximately 3.4% of the sample.

The sequence came from a man aged 35-49 years in good health and CMV-seronegative. The rearrangement joined TRBV5-1 to TRBJ1-1; the D gene is unclear. The sample was PBMCs. The CDR3 loop reads CASSLDSGGTEAFF. The sequenced DNA is TGCGCCAGCAGCTTGGACAGCGGAGGCACTGAAGCTTTCTTT.